Listed below are T cell receptor beta chains from one sample, sequenced in a study of CD8+ T cells in alopecia areata. Profiling relied on immunoSEQ multiplex PCR, and the TCRdb table lists in-frame clones only, not all of them. The sample has 7,200 or so clones; almost 65% are singletons. This specimen was skin, taken at week 0. The origin of the receptors is a human donor with alopecia areata. The CDR3 runs from the conserved cysteine through the conserved F or W. Each record gives: D gene, clone size, V gene, J gene, CDR3 protein, CDR3 DNA. D genes are given only for firm matches. Some rows mark clone size as missing; the rest say once, few, many or name a class of expanded clone.

>.|few|TRBV18|TRBJ1-3
CASSSGNSYSGNTIYF
TGTGCCAGCTCATCGGGGAATTCTTACTCTGGAAACACCATATATTTT
>TRBD1|.|TRBV29-1|TRBJ2-7
CSAGQGFAYEQYF
TGCAGCGCCGGACAGGGTTTTGCCTACGAGCAGTACTTC
>TRBD2|once|TRBV19|TRBJ2-2
CASERGERTGELFF
TGTGCCAGTGAGCGGGGCGAGAGGACCGGGGAGCTGTTTTTT
>.|.|TRBV4-3|TRBJ1-1
CASSQAPGVLHTEAFF
TGCGCCAGCAGCCAAGCCCCAGGCGTCCTGCACACTGAAGCTTTCTTT
>.|.|TRBV14|TRBJ2-1
CASSGAVTSYTEQFF
TGTGCCAGCAGTGGCGCGGTGACCTCCTACACTGAGCAGTTCTTC
>.|.|TRBV7-9|TRBJ1-2
CASSPPRALNYGYTF
TGTGCCAGCAGCCCCCCCAGGGCGCTAAACTATGGCTACACCTTC
>TRBD1|.|TRBV7-8|TRBJ1-5
CASSRDRGRMSNQPQHF
TGTGCCAGCAGCCGCGACAGGGGGCGAATGAGCAATCAGCCCCAGCATTTT
>.|few|TRBV6-5|TRBJ1-1
CASSYRNTEAFF
TGTGCCAGCAGTTACAGGAACACTGAAGCTTTCTTT
>TRBD2|few|TRBV6-4|TRBJ2-7
CASSTGTSNGEQYF
TGTGCCAGCAGCACCGGGACTAGCAACGGCGAGCAGTACTTC
>.|.|TRBV28|TRBJ1-1
CASSLGLRAGRLDTEAFF
TGTGCCAGCAGTTTAGGGTTGAGGGCGGGAAGGTTGGACACTGAAGCTTTCTTT
>.|.|TRBV7-3|TRBJ1-2
CASSLTHGTIYGYTF
TGTGCCAGCAGCTTAACTCACGGGACAATCTATGGCTACACCTTC
>.|.|TRBV5-4|TRBJ2-3
CASSTLRWGPRYF
TGTGCCAGCAGCACTCTAAGATGGGGGCCCCGGTATTTT
>TRBD1|.|TRBV7-9|TRBJ2-7
CASSRTGGSYEQYF
TGTGCCAGCAGCCGGACAGGAGGTTCCTACGAGCAGTACTTC
>TRBD2|.|TRBV11-2|TRBJ2-1
CASSGGGRAYNEQFF
TGTGCCAGCAGCGGAGGCGGGAGGGCCTACAATGAGCAGTTCTTC
>TRBD2|once|TRBV29-1|TRBJ2-5
CSVEQHSGGRYF
TGCAGCGTTGAACAGCACAGCGGGGGAAGGTACTTC
>TRBD2|.|TRBV5-1|TRBJ2-1
CASAGLAGNEQFF
TGCGCCAGCGCGGGACTAGCGGGCAATGAGCAGTTCTTC
>.|.|TRBV7-2|TRBJ1-4
CASSLAGGGGEKLFF
TGTGCCAGCAGCTTAGCGGGGGGTGGAGGTGAAAAACTGTTTTTT
>TRBD1|.|TRBV28|TRBJ1-1
CASSPLDRAVNTEAFF
TGTGCCAGCAGTCCACTGGACAGGGCGGTGAACACTGAAGCTTTCTTT